This TCR beta chain was retrieved from a study of shared clonotypes between healthy human individuals. Study-level results: Non-shared clonotypes had lower generation probabilities than clonotypes shared by all four sorted-subset donors.

CD45RO-negative CD8 cells positively selected for CCR7 made up the naive population, which excluded terminally differentiated effector memory CD45RA+ cells. This clone was seen a single time. Antigen specificity is unknown. Genomic DNA from each subset was divided evenly over several immunoSEQ plates. Clones were read by immunoSEQ multiplex PCR, and TCRdb kept only the in-frame ones, dropping some. The sample consists of approximately 720,000 clones, about 91% of them appearing once. The CDR3 loop spans 14 amino acids. Trimming at V came to 4 bases and at J to 12 bases, leaving 13 bases not matched to a gene. Germline V CDR1 and CDR2: MDHEN, SYDVKM.

Sequencing was performed on naive CD8+ T cells sorted from blood. The sequence was obtained from a man aged 25-45 years in good health. The gene calls are TRBV28 and TRBJ1-2; the match to TRBD1 covers 8 bases. Written as DNA, the CDR3 is TGTGCCAGCAGTTCAGTGAGGACAGGGCTGATGAACACCTTC. Its protein is CASSSVRTGLMNTF.